The text below deals with one T cell receptor beta chain. It lacks a known antigen. Base-call qualities are not available, and no considerably larger clone is one nucleotide away. V has 5 bases trimmed and J has 6 bases trimmed; junction bases matching no gene number 8. CDR1 and CDR2 were assigned from the germline V gene as SGHAT and FQNNGV. Taken from cysteine to phenylalanine, the CDR3 has 15 residues. Only CDR3 DNA is held: 45 bases, read in frame from base 1. The data stem from a study of T cell responses to AZD1222 COVID-19 vaccine (dated by TCRdb to the early 2020s). Concerning the study at large: AZD1222 recipients whose second dose came at about 4 weeks and those whose second dose came at about 12 weeks were combined into one group, since spike-specific TCR depth and breadth did not differ between the two schedules. TCR sequencing covered over 230 trial participants: 200 to 220 given two doses of AZD1222 and about 26 given two doses of MenACWY control vaccine. Enrollment into the trials was organized by age into subgroups of 18-55, 56-69 and 70-plus years, and those subgroups contained roughly 140, 27 and 60 TCR-sequenced participants, respectively.

The time point label on this specimen signifies: baseline before first vaccination. The vaccinee samples were drawn from two UK trials, COV001 and COV002, one of which was a single-blind randomized controlled phase 2/3 trial testing AZD1222 (ChAdOx1 nCoV-19) in healthy adults. Trial participant PBMC samples were collected at day 0 and day 28 after the second dose for TCRbeta chain sequencing. The CDR3 regions of human TCRbeta chains were analyzed by immunosequencing. Concerning the study's data processing: TCRs in the repertoires were matched against a reference library of SARS-CoV-2-specific TCRs that had been generated with the MIRA antigen-specificity platform. Breadth was defined as the fraction of unique TCRs that were SARS-CoV-2-associated. Depth was defined as the fraction of total T cells that were SARS-CoV-2-associated. Each spike-specific TCR was assigned to its reactive spike region and to a CD4 or CD8 class using the MIRA data. Log10-transformed breadth and depth values were compared by one-way ANOVA with Sidak's multiple comparisons tests. Drawn from immuneACCESS, this table holds only the in-frame rearrangements with V and J called that TCRdb kept. Clones are partly lost; checked studies trace under half to an unresolved V gene and leave the rest unexplained. V and J calls and clone size are given by that table; D and trimming were obtained from the DNA. The sample table contains 100,000 to 150,000 clones; only one count was recorded for less than 90% of them. Less than 30% of the sample is held by the ten biggest clonotypes.

Overall study results and their limits: Because no samples from the day 14 peak response were available, repertoires could be characterized only after the peak T cell response. Participants were mostly white British, with more females than males. The authors suggested clonal diversity may have been underestimated. The 56-69-year group was small, and its depth increase did not reach significance, likely because of low power. CD4 TCRs associated with the vaccine covered the entire spike protein, and the dominant responses were in regions 160-218 and 743-854. Conclusions about previously exposed vaccinees were limited because only a handful of AZD1222 recipients were SARS-CoV-2 seropositive at baseline. After two AZD1222 doses, both the breadth and the depth of spike-specific TCRs were significantly higher than at day 0 and than in MenACWY recipients. Nearly half of unique spike-specific TCRs reportedly recognized epitopes outside regions mutated in the B.1.351 and B.1.1.7 variants.

Source: peripheral blood, taken on day 0 of AZD1222 vaccination. The source is an adult in good health. The chain is assembled from TRBV11-2 and TRBJ1-4, and TRBD1 matches 8 of the central bases. The CDR3 protein sequence reads: CASSPGQGGDEKLFF. The nucleotides read TGTGCCAGCAGCCCCGGACAGGGAGGTGATGAAAAACTGTTTTTT.